The subject of this entry is one T cell receptor beta chain. Antigen unknown. The sample belongs to a study of radiotherapy plus CTLA-4 blockade in lung cancer. Across the study: Objective response rate was 15% to 20%; disease control rate, around 30%. Findings of the study overall: Radiotherapy plus ipilimumab was followed by expansion in blood of tumor-derived TCR clones.

Germline CDR1 and CDR2: LNHNV and YYDKDF (reference sequence). This CDR3 contains 14 residues. V was shortened by 0 bases and J by 7 bases, with 10 bases between the two germline ends. Assay: immunoSEQ multiplex PCR; the TCRdb copy retains only in-frame clones and omits some. The sample has more than 60,000 clones, 76% seen once. Patients with chemo-refractory metastatic non-small-cell lung cancer received focal radiation plus CTLA-4 blockade with ipilimumab. The sample consisted of peripheral blood, taken from a patient treated with radiotherapy plus ipilimumab. This clonotype originated in a human donor with non-small cell lung cancer who had a complete response to radiotherapy plus ipilimumab. J is TRBJ2-4 and V is TRBV15; D perhaps matches TRBD1 (5 bases). CDR3 amino acids: CATSRDQGTNIQYF. DNA for the CDR3: TGTGCCACCAGCAGAGACCAGGGAACCAACATTCAGTACTTC. The whole variable domain, filled in from reference TRBV15 and TRBJ2-4, reads DAMVIQNPRYQVTQFGKPVTLSCSQTLNHNVMYWYQQKSSQAPKLLFHYYDKDFNNEADTPDNFQSRRPNTSFCFLDIRSPGLGDTAMYLCATSRDQGTNIQYFGAGTRLSVL.